The clone carrying this TCR beta chain was seen a handful of times. These data are taken from a study of cytomegalovirus exposure and HLA in healthy donors. The CDR3 extends over 15 amino acids. Germline values: CDR1 MNHNY, CDR2 SVGAGI (reference sequence). Trimming took 5 bases from V and 0 from J; bases not matched to a gene: 3. With 60 Vbeta and 13 Jbeta primers, the PCR was carried out. Clones were sequenced by immunoSEQ multiplex PCR, and TCRdb holds only the in-frame ones, with some missing. This table has about 120,000 clones, about three fifths appearing once. This sequence was found in a woman in her 40s in good health and CMV-seropositive. The gene calls are TRBV6-6 and TRBJ2-7; 11 nucleotides agree with TRBD2. The sample was PBMCs. The CDR3 here is CASSKGTSGSYEQYF. Written as DNA, the CDR3 is TGTGCCAGCAGTAAAGGGACTAGCGGCTCCTACGAGCAGTACTTC.